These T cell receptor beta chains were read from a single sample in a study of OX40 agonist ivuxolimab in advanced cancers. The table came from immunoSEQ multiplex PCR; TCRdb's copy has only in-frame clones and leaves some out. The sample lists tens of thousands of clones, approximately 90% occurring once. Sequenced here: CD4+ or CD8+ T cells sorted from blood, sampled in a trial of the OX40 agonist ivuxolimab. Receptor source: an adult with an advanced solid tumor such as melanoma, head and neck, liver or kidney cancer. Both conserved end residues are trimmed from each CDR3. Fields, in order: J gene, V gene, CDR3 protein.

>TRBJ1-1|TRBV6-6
ASSYGQQNTEAF
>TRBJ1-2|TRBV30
AGTDYGYT
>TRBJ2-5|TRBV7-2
ASSPQARGASETQY
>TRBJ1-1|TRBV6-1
ASSGQTFMNTEAF
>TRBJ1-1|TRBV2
ASTQGTHITEAF
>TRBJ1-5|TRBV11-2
ASSLGTYRYNQPQH
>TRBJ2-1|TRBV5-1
ASSYRTDNEQF
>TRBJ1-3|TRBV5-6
ASSLAVGTIY
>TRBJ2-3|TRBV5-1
ASNTGTVGTDTQY
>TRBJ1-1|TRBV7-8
ASSLDSYTEAF
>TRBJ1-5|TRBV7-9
ASSLDTQPQH
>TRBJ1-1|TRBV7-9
ASSGRTGNTEAF
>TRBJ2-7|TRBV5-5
ASSLSYSGGLAVYEQY
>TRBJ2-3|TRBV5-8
ASSFSTGADTQY
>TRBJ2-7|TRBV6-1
ASSEGGAGTYEQY
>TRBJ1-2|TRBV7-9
ASSLEVTGSGYT
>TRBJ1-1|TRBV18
ASSQSGGERATEAF
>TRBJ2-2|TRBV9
ASSPAPGTTNTGELF
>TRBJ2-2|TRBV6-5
ASHPGGTNTGELF
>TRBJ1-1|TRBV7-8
ASSLEWGGTEAF
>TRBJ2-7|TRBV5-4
ASSATGGVYEQY
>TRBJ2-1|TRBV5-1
ASSLGQGRSYNEQF
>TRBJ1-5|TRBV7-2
ASSGGGLPGNQPQH
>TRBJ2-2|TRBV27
ASRVGQGRTGELF
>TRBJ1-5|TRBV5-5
ASSLAEGYQPQH
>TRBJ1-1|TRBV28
ASSLFSAANTEAF
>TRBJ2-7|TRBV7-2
ASSRFGGGAYEQY
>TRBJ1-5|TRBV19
ASSIGQGAGYSNQPQH
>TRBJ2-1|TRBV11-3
ASSPQSSYNEQF
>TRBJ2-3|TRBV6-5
ASSYSGDTWADTQY
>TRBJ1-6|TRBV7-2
ASSPTGGTAQV
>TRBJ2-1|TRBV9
ASSARQRPTGNEQF
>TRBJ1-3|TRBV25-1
ASSAPTGVTSGNTIY
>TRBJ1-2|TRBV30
AWGRVRHGYT
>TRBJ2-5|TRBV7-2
ATCWTPVGETQY
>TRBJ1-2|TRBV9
ASSDDRVNYGYT
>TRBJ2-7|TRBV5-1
ASSYSSGAYEQY
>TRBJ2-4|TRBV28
ASSLWVREGNIQY
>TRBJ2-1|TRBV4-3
ASSPSGGGYNEQF
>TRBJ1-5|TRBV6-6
ASSPLAGQPQH